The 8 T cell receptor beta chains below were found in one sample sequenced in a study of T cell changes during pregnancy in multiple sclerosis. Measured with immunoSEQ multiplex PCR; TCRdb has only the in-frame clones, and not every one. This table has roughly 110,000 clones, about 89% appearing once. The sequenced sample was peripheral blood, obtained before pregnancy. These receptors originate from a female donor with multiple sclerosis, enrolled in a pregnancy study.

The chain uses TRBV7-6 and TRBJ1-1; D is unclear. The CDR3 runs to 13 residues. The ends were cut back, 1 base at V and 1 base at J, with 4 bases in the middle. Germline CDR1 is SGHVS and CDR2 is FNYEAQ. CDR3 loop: CASSLGRNTEAFF. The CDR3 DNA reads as TGTGCCAGCAGCTTAGGCAGGAACACTGAAGCTTTCTTT.

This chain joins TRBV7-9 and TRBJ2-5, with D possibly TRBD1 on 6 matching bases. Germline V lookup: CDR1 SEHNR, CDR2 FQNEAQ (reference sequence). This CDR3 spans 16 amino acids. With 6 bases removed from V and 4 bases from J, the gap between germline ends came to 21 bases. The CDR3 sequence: CASSLQGIGAAETQYF. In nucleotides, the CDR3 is TGTGCCAGCAGTTTACAGGGAATTGGGGCAGCAGAGACCCAGTACTTC.

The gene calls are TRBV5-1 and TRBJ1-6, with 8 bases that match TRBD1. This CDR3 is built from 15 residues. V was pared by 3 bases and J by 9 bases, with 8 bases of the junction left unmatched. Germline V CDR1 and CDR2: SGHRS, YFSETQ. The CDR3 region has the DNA TGCGCCAGCAGCTCGATAGGACAGGGCCCTTCACCCCTCCACTTT. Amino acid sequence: CASSSIGQGPSPLHF.

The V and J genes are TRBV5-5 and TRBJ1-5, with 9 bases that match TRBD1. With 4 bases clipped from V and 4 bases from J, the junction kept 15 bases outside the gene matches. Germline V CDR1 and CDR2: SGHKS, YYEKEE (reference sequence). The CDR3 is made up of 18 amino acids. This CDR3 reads CASSRVGLDRGGNQPQHF. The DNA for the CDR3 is TGTGCCAGCAGCCGCGTCGGTCTGGACAGGGGAGGGAATCAGCCCCAGCATTTT.

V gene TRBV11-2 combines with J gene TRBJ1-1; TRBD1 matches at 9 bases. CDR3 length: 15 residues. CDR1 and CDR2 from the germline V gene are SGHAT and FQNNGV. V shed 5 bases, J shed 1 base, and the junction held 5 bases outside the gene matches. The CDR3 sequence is CASSAGTGTNTEAFF. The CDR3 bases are TGTGCCAGCAGCGCCGGGACAGGGACGAACACTGAAGCTTTCTTT. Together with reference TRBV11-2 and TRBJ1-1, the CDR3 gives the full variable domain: EAGVAQSPRYKIIEKRQSVAFWCNPISGHATLYWYQQILGQGPKLLIQFQNNGVVDDSQLPKDRFSAERLKGVDSTLKIQPAKLEDSAVYLCASSAGTGTNTEAFFGQGTRLTVV.

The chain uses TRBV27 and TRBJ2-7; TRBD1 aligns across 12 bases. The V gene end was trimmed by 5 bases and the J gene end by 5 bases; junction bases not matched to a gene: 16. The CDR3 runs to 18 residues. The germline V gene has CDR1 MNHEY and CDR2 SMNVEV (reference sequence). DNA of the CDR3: TGTGCCAGCAGTGGAGTAATGGGACAGGGGGCGGGTTACGACGAGCAGTACTTC. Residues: CASSGVMGQGAGYDEQYF.

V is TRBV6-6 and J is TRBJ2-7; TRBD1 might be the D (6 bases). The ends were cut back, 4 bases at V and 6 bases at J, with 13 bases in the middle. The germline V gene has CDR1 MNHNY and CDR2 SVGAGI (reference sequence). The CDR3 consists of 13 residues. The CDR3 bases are TGTGCCAGCAGTTTATTACAGGGTACCGAGCAGTACTTC. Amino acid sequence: CASSLLQGTEQYF.

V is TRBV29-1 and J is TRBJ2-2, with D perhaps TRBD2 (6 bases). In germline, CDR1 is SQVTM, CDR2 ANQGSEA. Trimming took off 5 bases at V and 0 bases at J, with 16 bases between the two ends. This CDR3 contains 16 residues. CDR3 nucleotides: TGCAGCGTTATTGTAGGCGGGACTCCGAACACCGGGGAGCTGTTTTTT. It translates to CSVIVGGTPNTGELFF.